The 17 T cell receptor beta chains listed next were all sequenced from one sample in a study of molecular identifiers for immune sequencing clone quantification. TCRdb used MiXCR to reprocess the PCR reads, holding one entry per CDR3 protein. Altogether 250,000 to 350,000 distinct CDR3 sequences are present, roughly 23% being singletons, with the ten largest covering 0.81%. The sequencing sample was made of naive CD8+ T cells from blood, with Jurkat cell RNA spiked in. The subset denotes: FACS-sorted CD8+CD4-CCR7+CD45RA+ naive T cells. Receptors were obtained from a human donor in good health. Some libraries in this study had Jurkat cell RNA spiked in.

The sample holds many counts of this clonotype. The rearrangement uses TRBV6-2 or TRBV6-3 and TRBJ2-6; D is unclear. The CDR3 runs to 14 residues. V was pared by 8 bases and J by 1 base, with 9 bases between. Germline V gene lookup returns CDR1 MNHEY and CDR2 SVGEGT. The chain's CDR3 is CASSIRSGANVLTF. The CDR3 DNA sequence: TGTGCCAGCTCTATTAGATCTGGGGCCAACGTCCTGACTTTC.

Note on this clonotype: A much larger clone sits a single nucleotide away, making a read error possible. V is TRBV21-1 and J is TRBJ2-3. TRBV21-1 is annotated as a pseudogene. CDR3 size: 15 residues. The CDR3 DNA sequence: TGTGCCAGCAGCAAAGGGAATCCCCATAACGATACGCAGTATTTT. This codes for CASSKGNPHNDTQYF.

The table lists this clonotype with many counts. The J gene is TRBJ2-1, the V gene TRBV7-2; 8 nucleotides match TRBD2. The CDR3 has 14 amino acids. Losses at the gene ends were 1 base for V and 12 bases for J; bases not matched to a gene: 8. The germline gives CDR1 SGHTA, CDR2 FQGNSA. CDR3 sequence (DNA): TGTGCCAGCAGCTTAGTAGCGGGATGGTTAGGGCAGTTCTTC. As protein: CASSLVAGWLGQFF.

This clonotype was seen repeatedly, ten times or more. The chain combines TRBV19 with TRBJ2-3; D is uncertain. The V and J ends lost 1 base and 4 bases respectively, with 6 bases between them. CDR1 is LNHDA, CDR2 SQIVND, per germline (reference sequence). The CDR3 is 13 residues long. The CDR3 nucleotides are TGTGCCAGTAGTATAGGGGTTCCAGATACGCAGTATTTT. It encodes CASSIGVPDTQYF.

This rearrangement joins TRBV7-9 to TRBJ2-3; D remains ambiguous. The germline CDR1 and CDR2 sequences are SEHNR and FQNEAQ (reference sequence). The CDR3 sequence is 15 residues long. Trimming pared 4 bases from V and 1 base from J, leaving 12 bases between. Here the CDR3 reads CASSSSVSRTDTQYF. CDR3 nucleotide sequence: TGTGCCAGCAGCTCGTCCGTTTCTCGCACAGATACGCAGTATTTT.

The sample holds many counts of this clonotype. The chain joins TRBV7-9 to TRBJ1-5; TRBD1 is a possible D gene (5 bases). The CDR3 is 14 amino acids. Germline V CDR1 and CDR2: SEHNR, FQNEAQ (reference sequence). Trimming pared 4 bases from V and 4 bases from J, leaving 11 bases between. CDR3 in amino acids: CASSSSTGNQPQHF. Here the CDR3 DNA reads TGTGCCAGCAGCTCCTCTACAGGAAATCAGCCCCAGCATTTT.

The sample holds many counts of this clonotype. The rearrangement links TRBV19 to TRBJ2-2; the D is unclear. The CDR3 has 16 residues. Germline V gene sequence: CDR1 LNHDA, CDR2 SQIVND (reference sequence). Trimming pared 5 bases from V and 1 base from J, leaving 14 bases between. CDR3 residues: CASSAPGARNTGELFF. In DNA form, the CDR3 reads TGTGCCAGTAGTGCCCCCGGTGCGAGGAACACCGGGGAGCTGTTTTTT.

As for this clonotype: Just one base apart from a much larger clone, this may be a read error. The chain is built from TRBV7-9 and TRBJ1-5; tentatively, D is TRBD1 (6 bases). Germline CDR1 is SEHNR and CDR2 is FQNEAQ (reference sequence). CDR3 length: 14 residues. CDR3: CAGSSTGTYQPQHF. For the CDR3, the DNA is TGTGCCGGCAGCTCTACCGGGACATATCAGCCCCAGCATTTT.

This clonotype has at least ten counts. This sequence joins TRBV7-7 and TRBJ2-3, with D possibly TRBD1 on 5 matching bases. V was cut by 1 base and J by 2 bases, with 7 bases left in between. CDR3 size: 14 residues. In germline, CDR1 is SSHAT, CDR2 FNYEAQ (reference sequence). The CDR3 coding sequence is TGTGCCAGCAGCTTAGAGGGGTACACAGATACGCAGTATTTT. This sequence encodes CASSLEGYTDTQYF.

This clonotype was recorded many times. The chain uses TRBV14 and TRBJ1-1, with unresolved D. V lost 3 bases and J lost 1, with 9 bases in between. This CDR3 spans 14 amino acids. Germline values: CDR1 SGHDN, CDR2 FVKESK. The CDR3 DNA reads TGTGCCAGCAGCCACCCCCCCTGGAACACTGAAGCTTTCTTT. This sequence encodes CASSHPPWNTEAFF.

The J gene is TRBJ2-7, the V gene TRBV15; TRBD1 aligns across 8 bases. V lost 4 bases and J lost 3; bases outside the gene matches: 5. CDR1 and CDR2 from the germline V gene are LNHNV and YYDKDF (reference sequence). This CDR3 comprises 14 residues. CDR3 in DNA: TGTGCCACCAGCACCGGACAGGGTATCTACGAGCAGTACTTC. The encoded protein is CATSTGQGIYEQYF.

For this clonotype: A much bigger clone sits one base away, suggesting this may be a read error. The chain has TRBV11-2 and TRBJ2-3, with TRBD2 matching 9 bases. Germline V lookup: CDR1 SGHAT, CDR2 FQNNGV. The CDR3 length is 17 residues. V was clipped by 2 bases and J by 10 bases; unmatched bases: 16. As DNA, the CDR3 is TGTGCCAGCAGCTTATTGCGGGGGGGAGCCCGTCCGGATGCGCAGTATTTT. Encoded protein: CASSLLRGGARPDAQYF.

This clonotype has a count of ten or more. V gene TRBV7-9 combines with J gene TRBJ2-3; D not resolved. Trimming pared 4 bases from V and 4 bases from J, leaving 9 bases between. CDR1 SEHNR and CDR2 FQNEAQ come from the germline V gene (reference sequence). CDR3 length equals 13 residues. The CDR3 bases are TGTGCCAGCAGCTCCTCGCTAGCAGATACGCAGTATTTT. Protein: CASSSSLADTQYF.

This clonotype occurred many times. The chain carries TRBV7-6 and TRBJ2-2, with D hard to call. The V and J ends lost 3 bases and 3 bases respectively, with 11 bases between them. The germline CDR1 and CDR2 sequences are SGHVS and FNYEAQ. CDR3 length equals 15 residues. DNA of the CDR3: TGTGCCAGCAGCTTCTTTCCTGAGGACACCGGGGAGCTGTTTTTT. Translated: CASSFFPEDTGELFF.

This chain joins TRBV4-2 and TRBJ2-5; 10 bases map to TRBD1. V shed 2 bases and J 5 bases; nucleotides not matched to a gene: 8. This CDR3 is 16 amino acids long. From germline, CDR1 is LGHNA and CDR2 YNFKEQ. For the CDR3, the DNA is TGTGCCAGCAGCCAAAACCCGACAGGGGGCAGGGAGACCCAGTACTTC. Its translation: CASSQNPTGGRETQYF.

The chain uses TRBV11-2 and TRBJ2-7; TRBD2 might be the D (5 bases). The CDR3 runs to 16 residues. Trimming left V 4 bases short and J 2 bases short, with 18 bases between. Germline V gives CDR1 SGHAT, CDR2 FQNNGV. The CDR3 reads CASSSPVSGIPYEQYF. In DNA form, the CDR3 reads TGTGCCAGCAGCTCCCCGGTTTCGGGAATCCCCTACGAGCAGTACTTC.

The sample holds a few counts of this clonotype. This chain links TRBV4-2 with TRBJ2-7; tentative D call: TRBD2 (5 bases). The CDR3 sequence is 15 residues long. V gave up 2 bases and J gave up 1 base, with 12 bases separating them. Germline V CDR1 and CDR2: LGHNA, YNFKEQ. The CDR3 DNA reads as TGTGCCAGCAGCCAAACGGCTAGCAGTTCCTACGAGCAGTACTTC. Amino acid sequence: CASSQTASSSYEQYF.